Listed here is a single T cell receptor beta chain. This table comes from immunoSEQ multiplex PCR, and its TCRdb copy is limited to in-frame clones, with some not included. The table lists some 200,000 clones, 75% to 85% of them singletons. This record belongs to a study of blood T cell repertoires in COVID-19. The CDR3 is 13 amino acids. Germline CDR1 is MNHEY and CDR2 is SMNVEV (reference sequence). V trimming: 8 bases; J trimming: 6 bases; junction bases outside the gene matches: 6. This chain links TRBV27 with TRBJ1-5, with 8 bases aligning to TRBD1. The receptor comes from a man aged 35 to 55 who had recovered from COVID-19. Sequencing was performed on PBMCs or T cells enriched from blood (not recorded which). The CDR3 is CASAGGWGQPQHF. DNA for the CDR3: TGTGCCAGCGCAGGGGGCTGGGGTCAGCCCCAGCATTTT.